The source of this TCR beta chain is a study of Tregs in tolerant kidney transplant recipients. This clone has a handful of counts. The antigen is undetermined. Data came from immunoSEQ multiplex PCR; TCRdb stores just in-frame clones and leaves some out. The table records roughly 250,000 clones, 65% to 85% of them present only once. V lost 0 bases to trimming and J lost 4 bases, with 10 bases between them. Germline V gene data show CDR1 as SGHDT and CDR2 as YYEEEE. This CDR3 has 14 amino acids. Findings and caveats of the study: Few patients were studied, so findings need validation in larger groups.

The V call is TRBV5-6, the J call TRBJ1-2; D unclear. This receptor was obtained from a human donor in good health. The source material was CD4+ T cells from blood. The CDR3 DNA reads as TGTGCCAGCAGCTTGGTGTCCCGTCCCTATGGCTACACCTTC. Translating it yields CASSLVSRPYGYTF.